This is a list of T cell receptor beta chains from one sample in a study of cytomegalovirus exposure and HLA in healthy donors. Generated by immunoSEQ multiplex PCR, the TCRdb table keeps only in-frame clones and is missing some. The sample records 150,000 to 200,000 clones, more than 85% being singletons. The sequencing input was PBMCs. The receptors were sampled from a woman younger than 35 in good health and CMV-seronegative. Both conserved end residues are part of each CDR3. A D gene is named only where the DNA matches it firmly. Expanded clones are given a class, and other clones once, few, many or no size at all.

CDR3aa: CASSIGPGQRTGELFF
CDR3nt: TGTGCCAGTAGTATAGGTCCGGGACAACGAACCGGGGAGCTGTTTTTT
abundance: .
d_gene: .
v_gene: TRBV19
j_gene: TRBJ2-2
len: 16

CDR3aa: CASSLIWTGGGNTIYF
CDR3nt: TGTGCCAGCAGCCTGATATGGACAGGGGGCGGAAACACCATATATTTT
abundance: .
d_gene: TRBD1
v_gene: TRBV14
j_gene: TRBJ1-3
len: 16

CDR3aa: CASSLSTGTGNTEAFF
CDR3nt: TGTGCCAGCAGCTTATCGACAGGTACAGGGAACACTGAAGCTTTCTTT
abundance: .
d_gene: .
v_gene: TRBV7-6
j_gene: TRBJ1-1
len: 16

CDR3aa: CAGSTGSRSDTQYF
CDR3nt: TGTGCCGGGTCGACAGGGAGTAGATCGGATACGCAGTATTTT
abundance: .
d_gene: TRBD1
v_gene: TRBV9
j_gene: TRBJ2-3
len: 14

CDR3aa: CASSLGQGGEQYF
CDR3nt: TGTGCCAGCAGCCTCGGACAGGGCGGCGAGCAGTACTTC
abundance: .
d_gene: TRBD1
v_gene: TRBV7-9
j_gene: TRBJ2-7
len: 13

CDR3aa: CASSPTGRTEAFF
CDR3nt: TGTGCCAGCAGTCCGACAGGGCGAACTGAAGCTTTCTTT
abundance: .
d_gene: TRBD1
v_gene: TRBV6-5
j_gene: TRBJ1-1
len: 13

CDR3aa: CASSLAGTDTQYF
CDR3nt: TGCGCCAGCAGCTTGGCCGGCACAGATACGCAGTATTTT
abundance: few
d_gene: .
v_gene: TRBV5-1
j_gene: TRBJ2-3
len: 13

CDR3aa: CASSAPGLADNEQFF
CDR3nt: TGTGCCAGCAGCGCCCCGGGACTAGCGGACAATGAGCAGTTCTTC
abundance: .
d_gene: TRBD2
v_gene: TRBV11-3
j_gene: TRBJ2-1
len: 15

CDR3aa: CASSLAGAGGTDTQYF
CDR3nt: TGTGCCAGCAGCTTAGCGGGCGCAGGGGGCACAGATACGCAGTATTTT
abundance: .
d_gene: .
v_gene: TRBV7-2
j_gene: TRBJ2-3
len: 16

CDR3aa: CASSLVGWDRRGTEAFF
CDR3nt: TGTGCCAGCAGCTTAGTAGGGTGGGACAGGCGGGGGACTGAAGCTTTCTTT
abundance: once
d_gene: TRBD1
v_gene: TRBV7-8
j_gene: TRBJ1-1
len: 17

CDR3aa: CASSLIRAETQYF
CDR3nt: TGTGCCAGCAGTTTAATCAGGGCAGAGACCCAGTACTTC
abundance: few
d_gene: .
v_gene: TRBV27
j_gene: TRBJ2-5
len: 13

CDR3aa: CASSDGQGYSGYTF
CDR3nt: TGTGCCAGCAGTGATGGTCAGGGGTATAGTGGCTACACCTTC
abundance: .
d_gene: .
v_gene: TRBV2
j_gene: TRBJ1-2
len: 14

CDR3aa: CASSVARVEMFAGELFF
CDR3nt: TGTGCCAGCAGCGTAGCACGGGTTGAAATGTTCGCCGGGGAGCTGTTTTTT
abundance: .
d_gene: .
v_gene: TRBV11-2
j_gene: TRBJ2-2
len: 17

CDR3aa: CASSKQIPSGGANTGELFF
CDR3nt: TGTGCCAGCAGCAAACAAATTCCTAGCGGGGGGGCAAACACCGGGGAGCTGTTTTTT
abundance: once
d_gene: .
v_gene: TRBV21-1
j_gene: TRBJ2-2
len: 19

CDR3aa: CASSQAGKRGGTDTQYF
CDR3nt: TGCGCCAGCAGCCAAGCGGGGAAGCGGGGGGGCACAGATACGCAGTATTTT
abundance: .
d_gene: TRBD2
v_gene: TRBV4-1
j_gene: TRBJ2-3
len: 17

CDR3aa: CASSLHAQGALYEQYF
CDR3nt: TGCGCCAGCAGCTTGCACGCTCAGGGGGCCCTATACGAGCAGTACTTC
abundance: once
d_gene: TRBD1
v_gene: TRBV5-1
j_gene: TRBJ2-7
len: 16

CDR3aa: CASSQGTSGGWEQYF
CDR3nt: TGTGCCAGCAGCCAAGGGACTAGCGGGGGTTGGGAGCAGTACTTC
abundance: .
d_gene: TRBD2
v_gene: TRBV4-2
j_gene: TRBJ2-7
len: 15

CDR3aa: CASKLAWVDTGELFF
CDR3nt: TGTGCCAGTAAATTAGCATGGGTTGACACCGGGGAGCTGTTTTTT
abundance: .
d_gene: .
v_gene: TRBV19
j_gene: TRBJ2-2
len: 15

CDR3aa: CASSPRGQGPYYNEQFF
CDR3nt: TGTGCCAGCAGCCCCCGGGGACAGGGCCCCTACTACAATGAGCAGTTCTTC
abundance: once
d_gene: TRBD1
v_gene: TRBV13
j_gene: TRBJ2-1
len: 17

CDR3aa: CASSFGAVETQYF
CDR3nt: TGTGCCAGCAGCTTTGGGGCGGTAGAGACCCAGTACTTC
abundance: .
d_gene: .
v_gene: TRBV7-2
j_gene: TRBJ2-5
len: 13

CDR3aa: CASSVGEGVFSTDTQYF
CDR3nt: TGTGCCAGCAGCGTAGGGGAGGGAGTTTTTAGCACAGATACGCAGTATTTT
abundance: .
d_gene: TRBD2
v_gene: TRBV9
j_gene: TRBJ2-3
len: 17

CDR3aa: CASSFSSGRAETQYF
CDR3nt: TGTGCCAGCAGCTTTAGTAGCGGGAGAGCAGAGACCCAGTACTTC
abundance: .
d_gene: TRBD2
v_gene: TRBV11-2
j_gene: TRBJ2-5
len: 15

CDR3aa: CASSLDGFGDPYEQYF
CDR3nt: TGTGCCAGCAGCTTGGACGGTTTCGGAGACCCGTACGAGCAGTACTTC
abundance: .
d_gene: .
v_gene: TRBV5-6
j_gene: TRBJ2-7
len: 16

CDR3aa: CASCPGTSGGAETDTQYF
CDR3nt: TGTGCCAGCTGCCCCGGGACTAGCGGGGGGGCCGAGACAGATACGCAGTATTTT
abundance: .
d_gene: TRBD2
v_gene: TRBV7-8
j_gene: TRBJ2-3
len: 18

CDR3aa: CAWKQGASYEQYF
CDR3nt: TGTGCCTGGAAACAGGGGGCCTCCTACGAGCAGTACTTC
abundance: once
d_gene: TRBD1
v_gene: TRBV30
j_gene: TRBJ2-7
len: 13

CDR3aa: CASSLQGQHNSPLHF
CDR3nt: TGTGCCAGCAGCCTACAGGGTCAACATAATTCACCCCTCCACTTT
abundance: .
d_gene: .
v_gene: TRBV14
j_gene: TRBJ1-6
len: 15

CDR3aa: CASSDRGTVTDTQYF
CDR3nt: TGTGCCAGCAGTGACAGGGGGACAGTCACAGATACGCAGTATTTT
abundance: .
d_gene: TRBD1
v_gene: TRBV25-1
j_gene: TRBJ2-3
len: 15

CDR3aa: CASSRDRDYGYTF
CDR3nt: TGTGCCAGCAGCCGGGACAGGGACTATGGCTACACCTTC
abundance: .
d_gene: TRBD1
v_gene: TRBV5-4
j_gene: TRBJ1-2
len: 13

CDR3aa: CASSGGRSGRPSQETQYF
CDR3nt: TGTGCCAGCAGTGGGGGAAGGAGCGGGAGGCCGTCCCAAGAGACCCAGTACTTC
abundance: once
d_gene: TRBD2
v_gene: TRBV2
j_gene: TRBJ2-5
len: 18

CDR3aa: CASSRAGGLAYEQYF
CDR3nt: TGTGCCAGCAGCCGGGCGGGGGGATTAGCCTACGAGCAGTACTTC
abundance: .
d_gene: TRBD2
v_gene: TRBV7-2
j_gene: TRBJ2-7
len: 15

CDR3aa: CASSLETSPGETQYF
CDR3nt: TGTGCCAGCAGCTTGGAGACTAGCCCGGGGGAGACCCAGTACTTC
abundance: once
d_gene: TRBD2
v_gene: TRBV5-4
j_gene: TRBJ2-5
len: 15

CDR3aa: CASSRFGELGGTEAFF
CDR3nt: TGCGCCAGCAGCCGCTTTGGGGAGCTTGGAGGTACTGAAGCTTTCTTT
abundance: .
d_gene: .
v_gene: TRBV5-1
j_gene: TRBJ1-1
len: 16

CDR3aa: CASSSLAGSTDTQYF
CDR3nt: TGTGCCAGCAGCTCCCTAGCGGGGAGCACAGATACGCAGTATTTT
abundance: .
d_gene: TRBD2
v_gene: TRBV5-8
j_gene: TRBJ2-3
len: 15